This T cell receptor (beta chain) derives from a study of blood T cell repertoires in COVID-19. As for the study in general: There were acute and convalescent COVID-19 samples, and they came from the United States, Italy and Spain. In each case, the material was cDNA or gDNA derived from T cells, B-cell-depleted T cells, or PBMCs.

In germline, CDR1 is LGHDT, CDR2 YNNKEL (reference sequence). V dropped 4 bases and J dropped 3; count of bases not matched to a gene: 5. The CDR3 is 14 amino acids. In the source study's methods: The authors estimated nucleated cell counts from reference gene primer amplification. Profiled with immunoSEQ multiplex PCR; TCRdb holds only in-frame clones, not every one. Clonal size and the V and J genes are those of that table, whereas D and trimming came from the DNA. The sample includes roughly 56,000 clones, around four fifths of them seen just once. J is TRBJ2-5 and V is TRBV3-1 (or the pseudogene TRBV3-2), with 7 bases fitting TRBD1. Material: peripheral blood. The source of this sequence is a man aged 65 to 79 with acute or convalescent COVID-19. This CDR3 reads CASSRRDSEETQYF. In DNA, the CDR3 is TGTGCCAGCAGCCGCCGGGACAGTGAAGAGACCCAGTACTTC.